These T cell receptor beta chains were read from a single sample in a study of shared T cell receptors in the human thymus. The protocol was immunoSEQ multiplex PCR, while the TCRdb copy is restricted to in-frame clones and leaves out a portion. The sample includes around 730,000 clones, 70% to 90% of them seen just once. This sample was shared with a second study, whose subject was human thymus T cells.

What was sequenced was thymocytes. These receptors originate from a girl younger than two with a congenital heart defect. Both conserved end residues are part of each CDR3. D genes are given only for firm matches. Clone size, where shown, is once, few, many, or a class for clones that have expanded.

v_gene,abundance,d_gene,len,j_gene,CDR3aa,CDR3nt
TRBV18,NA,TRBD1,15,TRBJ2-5,CASSPPGQGRETQYF,TGTGCCAGCTCACCACCGGGACAGGGACGAGAGACCCAGTACTTC
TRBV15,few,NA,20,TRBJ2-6,CATSRKQRGTPTPGANVLTF,TGTGCCACCAGCAGAAAACAAAGGGGGACACCTACTCCTGGGGCCAACGTCCTGACTTTC
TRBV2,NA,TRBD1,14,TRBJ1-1,CASSSDRDNTEAFF,TGTGCCAGCAGTTCCGACAGGGATAACACTGAAGCTTTCTTT
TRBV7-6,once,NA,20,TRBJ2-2,CASSLAHRPGSGHRGGELFF,TGTGCCAGCAGCTTAGCGCATCGCCCCGGTTCTGGTCATCGAGGCGGGGAGCTGTTTTTT
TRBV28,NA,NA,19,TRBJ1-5,CASSLWHRTGRYSNQPQHF,TGTGCCAGCAGTTTGTGGCACCGGACGGGAAGATATAGCAATCAGCCCCAGCATTTT
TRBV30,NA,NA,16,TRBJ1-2,CAWSANNRVVRYGYTF,TGTGCCTGGAGTGCGAACAACAGGGTTGTAAGGTATGGCTACACCTTC
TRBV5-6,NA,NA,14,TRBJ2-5,CASAPRARVETQYF,TGTGCCAGCGCTCCCCGGGCCAGGGTAGAGACCCAGTACTTC
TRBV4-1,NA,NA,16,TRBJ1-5,CASSLSGPTSNQPQHF,TGCGCCAGCAGCCTATCAGGGCCGACCTCCAATCAGCCCCAGCATTTT
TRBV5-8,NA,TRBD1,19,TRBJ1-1,CASSLRQGPTFPMNTEAFF,TGTGCCAGCAGCCTAAGACAGGGGCCCACCTTTCCCATGAACACTGAAGCTTTCTTT
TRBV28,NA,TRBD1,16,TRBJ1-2,CASRPPPGQGAYGYTF,TGTGCCAGCAGACCGCCTCCGGGACAGGGGGCCTATGGCTACACCTTC
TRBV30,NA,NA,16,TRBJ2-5,CAWSVLPRTSQETQYF,TGTGCCTGGAGTGTACTCCCTCGGACTTCGCAAGAGACCCAGTACTTC
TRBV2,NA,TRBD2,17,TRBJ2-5,CASSELAGGPVLQTQYF,TGTGCCAGCAGTGAACTAGCGGGGGGGCCCGTTTTACAGACCCAGTACTTC
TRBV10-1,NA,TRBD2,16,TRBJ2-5,CASSVVLAGGRETQYF,TGCGCCAGCAGTGTAGTACTAGCGGGGGGGCGGGAGACCCAGTACTTC
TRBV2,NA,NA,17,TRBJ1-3,CASSIPPTGTSGNTIYF,TGTGCCAGCAGTATTCCACCCACAGGGACCTCTGGAAACACCATATATTTT
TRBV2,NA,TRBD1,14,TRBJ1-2,CASKWTGFNYGYTF,TGTGCCAGCAAATGGACAGGGTTTAACTATGGCTACACCTTC
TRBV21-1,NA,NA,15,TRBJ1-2,CASSKVGQGPYGYTF,TGTGCCAGCAGCAAAGTCGGACAGGGGCCCTATGGCTACACCTTC
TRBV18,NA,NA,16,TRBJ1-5,CASSARGGFCNQPQHF,TGTGCCAGCTCAGCGCGGGGGGGGTTTTGCAATCAGCCCCAGCATTTT
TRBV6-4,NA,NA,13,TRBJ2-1,CASSDSISSEQFF,TGTGCCAGCAGTGACTCTATCTCTAGCGAGCAGTTCTTC
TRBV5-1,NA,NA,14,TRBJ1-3,CASSLGGTGNTIYF,TGCGCCAGCAGCTTGGGAGGGACAGGAAACACCATATATTTT
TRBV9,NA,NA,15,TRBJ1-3,CASSVRGADGNTIYF,TGTGCCAGCAGCGTACGCGGGGCGGACGGAAACACCATATATTTT
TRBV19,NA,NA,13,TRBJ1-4,CASCRDINEKLFF,TGTGCCAGCTGCCGGGACATAAATGAAAAACTGTTTTTT
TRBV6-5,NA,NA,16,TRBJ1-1,CASSYCWPPLRGEAFF,TGTGCCAGCAGTTACTGTTGGCCCCCCCTAAGAGGTGAAGCTTTCTTT
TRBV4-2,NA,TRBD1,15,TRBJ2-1,CASSPRTGRNNEQFF,TGTGCCAGCAGCCCCCGGACAGGTCGTAACAATGAGCAGTTCTTC
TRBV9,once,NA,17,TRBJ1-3,CASSVGNTGPSGNTIYF,TGTGCCAGCAGCGTAGGAAATACAGGACCCTCTGGAAACACCATATATTTT
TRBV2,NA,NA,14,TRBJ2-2,CASSRQAEAGELFF,TGTGCCAGCAGTCGACAGGCGGAGGCCGGGGAGCTGTTTTTT
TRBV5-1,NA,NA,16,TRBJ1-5,CASSLAPDSTNQPQHF,TGCGCCAGCAGCTTGGCTCCGGACAGTACCAATCAGCCCCAGCATTTT
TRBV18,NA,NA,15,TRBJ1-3,CASSAPPRAGNTIYF,TGTGCCAGCTCAGCCCCCCCGAGGGCTGGAAACACCATATATTTT
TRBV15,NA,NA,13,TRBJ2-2,CATSRPRTGELFF,TGTGCCACCAGCAGACCCAGGACCGGGGAGCTGTTTTTT
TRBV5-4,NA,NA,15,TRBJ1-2,CASSSWSEGDYGYTF,TGTGCCAGCAGCTCCTGGTCGGAGGGAGACTATGGCTACACCTTC
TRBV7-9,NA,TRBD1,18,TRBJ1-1,CASSLRSRGKKNGTEAFF,TGTGCCAGCAGCTTAAGAAGCAGGGGGAAGAAGAACGGCACTGAAGCTTTCTTT
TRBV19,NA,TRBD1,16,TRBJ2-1,CASSLWDREGYNEQFF,TGTGCCAGTAGTCTCTGGGACAGAGAAGGGTACAATGAGCAGTTCTTC
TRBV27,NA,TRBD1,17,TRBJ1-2,CASSWGTPGTVNYGYTF,TGTGCCAGCAGTTGGGGCACCCCGGGGACAGTTAACTATGGCTACACCTTC
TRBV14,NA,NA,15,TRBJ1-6,CASSQRAFGNSPLHF,TGTGCCAGCAGCCAACGTGCTTTCGGGAATTCACCCCTCCACTTT
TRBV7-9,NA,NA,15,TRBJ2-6,CASSSPGAGANVLTF,TGTGCCAGCAGCTCCCCAGGGGCTGGGGCCAACGTCCTGACTTTC
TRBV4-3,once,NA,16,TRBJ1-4,CASSSWSLSGGEKLFF,TGCGCCAGCAGCTCTTGGAGCTTATCGGGGGGTGAAAAACTGTTTTTT
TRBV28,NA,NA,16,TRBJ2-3,CASSPPSPRLTDTQYF,TGTGCCAGCAGTCCCCCTTCTCCCCGACTTACAGATACGCAGTATTTT
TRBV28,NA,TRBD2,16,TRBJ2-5,CASSSTGLEQKETQYF,TGTGCCAGCAGTTCGACCGGACTAGAACAAAAAGAGACCCAGTACTTC
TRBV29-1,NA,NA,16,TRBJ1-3,CSVVIGSDYSGNTIYF,TGCAGCGTTGTTATCGGCAGCGACTACTCTGGAAACACCATATATTTT
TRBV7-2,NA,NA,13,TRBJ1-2,CASSLWTDYGYTF,TGTGCCAGCAGCTTATGGACAGATTATGGCTACACCTTC
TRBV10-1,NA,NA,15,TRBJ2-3,CASSPGASSTDTQYF,TGCGCCAGCAGTCCAGGGGCGTCCAGCACAGATACGCAGTATTTT
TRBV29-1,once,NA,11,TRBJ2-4,CSSTADGREYF,TGCAGCTCGACGGCCGACGGGCGGGAGTACTTC
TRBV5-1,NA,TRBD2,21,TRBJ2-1,CASTPTPSRSPWRESYNEQFF,TGCGCCAGCACCCCTACGCCTTCACGCAGTCCATGGCGGGAGTCCTACAATGAGCAGTTCTTC
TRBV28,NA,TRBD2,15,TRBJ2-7,CASSNSGTSGDGQYF,TGTGCCAGCAGTAACTCCGGGACTAGCGGGGACGGGCAGTACTTC